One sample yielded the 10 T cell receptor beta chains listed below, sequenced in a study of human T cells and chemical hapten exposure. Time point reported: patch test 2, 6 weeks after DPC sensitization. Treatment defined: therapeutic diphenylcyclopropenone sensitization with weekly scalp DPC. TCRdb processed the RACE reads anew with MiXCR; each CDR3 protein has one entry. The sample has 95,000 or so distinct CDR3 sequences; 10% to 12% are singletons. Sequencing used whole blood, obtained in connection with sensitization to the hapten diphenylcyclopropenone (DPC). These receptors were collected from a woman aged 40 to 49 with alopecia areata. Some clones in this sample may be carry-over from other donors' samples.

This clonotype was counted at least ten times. The CDR3 sequence: CASTNGVAAYNEQFF. The CDR3 DNA is TGTGCCAGTACTAACGGGGTAGCGGCCTACAATGAGCAGTTCTTC. The chain recombines TRBV19 with TRBJ2-1, with D maybe TRBD2 (6 bases). CDR1 is LNHDA, CDR2 SQIVND, per germline (reference sequence). V was shortened by 7 bases and J by 2 bases, with 15 bases between the two germline ends. This CDR3 contains 15 residues.

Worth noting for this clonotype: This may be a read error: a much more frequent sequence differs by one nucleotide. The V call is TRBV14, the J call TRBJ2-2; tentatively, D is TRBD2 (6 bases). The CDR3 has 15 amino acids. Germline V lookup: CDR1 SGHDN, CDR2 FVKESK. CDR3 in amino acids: CASSRGAGNTGEPFF. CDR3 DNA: TGTGCCAGCAGCCGCGGGGCTGGGAACACCGGGGAGCCGTTTTTT.

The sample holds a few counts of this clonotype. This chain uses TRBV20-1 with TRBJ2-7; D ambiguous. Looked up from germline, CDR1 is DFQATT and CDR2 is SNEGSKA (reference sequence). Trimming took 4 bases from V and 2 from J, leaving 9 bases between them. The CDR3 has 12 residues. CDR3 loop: CSAKDPPYEQYF. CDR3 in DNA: TGCAGTGCTAAAGACCCCCCCTACGAGCAGTACTTC.

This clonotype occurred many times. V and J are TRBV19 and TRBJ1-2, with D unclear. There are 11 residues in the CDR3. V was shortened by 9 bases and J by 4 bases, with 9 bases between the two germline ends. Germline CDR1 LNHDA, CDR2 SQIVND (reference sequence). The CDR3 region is CASHEAYGYTF. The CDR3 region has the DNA TGTGCCAGCCACGAGGCCTATGGCTACACCTTC.

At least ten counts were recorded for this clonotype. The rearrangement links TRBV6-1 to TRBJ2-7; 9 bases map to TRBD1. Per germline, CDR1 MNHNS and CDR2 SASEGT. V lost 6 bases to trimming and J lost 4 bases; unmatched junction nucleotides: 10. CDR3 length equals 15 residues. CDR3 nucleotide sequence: TGTGCCAGCAGGCATCTCCGGGACAGGGAATACGAGCAGTACTTC. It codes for CASRHLRDREYEQYF.

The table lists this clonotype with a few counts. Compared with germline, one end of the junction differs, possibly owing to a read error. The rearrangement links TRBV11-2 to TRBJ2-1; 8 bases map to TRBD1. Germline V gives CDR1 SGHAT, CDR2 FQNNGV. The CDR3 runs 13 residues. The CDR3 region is CASSSAPTGALLF. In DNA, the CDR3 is TGTGCCAGCAGCTCAGCCCCGACAGGGGCCTTGCTCTTC.

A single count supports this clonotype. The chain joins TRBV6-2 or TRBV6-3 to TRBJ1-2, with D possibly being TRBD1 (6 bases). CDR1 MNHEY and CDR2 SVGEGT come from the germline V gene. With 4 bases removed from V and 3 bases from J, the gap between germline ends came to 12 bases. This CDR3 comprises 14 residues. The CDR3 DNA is TGTGCCAGCAGTTCGGGGGGCGCCGACTATGGCTACACCTTC. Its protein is CASSSGGADYGYTF.

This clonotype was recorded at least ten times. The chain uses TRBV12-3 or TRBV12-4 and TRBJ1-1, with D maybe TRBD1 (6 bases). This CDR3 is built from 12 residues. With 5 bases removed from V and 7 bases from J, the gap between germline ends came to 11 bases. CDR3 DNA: TGTGCCAGCAGTCAAGGGACATTTGAAGCTTTCTTT. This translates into CASSQGTFEAFF.

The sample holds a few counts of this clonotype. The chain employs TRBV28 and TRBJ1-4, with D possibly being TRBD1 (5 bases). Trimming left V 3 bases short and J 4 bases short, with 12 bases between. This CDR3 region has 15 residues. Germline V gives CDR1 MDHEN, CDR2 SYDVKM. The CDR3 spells CASSLRRANNEKLFF. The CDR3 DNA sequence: TGTGCCAGCAGTTTGCGCAGGGCCAATAATGAAAAACTGTTTTTT.

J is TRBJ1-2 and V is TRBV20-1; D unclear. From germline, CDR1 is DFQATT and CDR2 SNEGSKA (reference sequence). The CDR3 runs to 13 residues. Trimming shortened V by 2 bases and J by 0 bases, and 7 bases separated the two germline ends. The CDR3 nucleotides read TGCAGTGCTAGACTGACCCCTAACTATGGCTACACCTTC. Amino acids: CSARLTPNYGYTF.